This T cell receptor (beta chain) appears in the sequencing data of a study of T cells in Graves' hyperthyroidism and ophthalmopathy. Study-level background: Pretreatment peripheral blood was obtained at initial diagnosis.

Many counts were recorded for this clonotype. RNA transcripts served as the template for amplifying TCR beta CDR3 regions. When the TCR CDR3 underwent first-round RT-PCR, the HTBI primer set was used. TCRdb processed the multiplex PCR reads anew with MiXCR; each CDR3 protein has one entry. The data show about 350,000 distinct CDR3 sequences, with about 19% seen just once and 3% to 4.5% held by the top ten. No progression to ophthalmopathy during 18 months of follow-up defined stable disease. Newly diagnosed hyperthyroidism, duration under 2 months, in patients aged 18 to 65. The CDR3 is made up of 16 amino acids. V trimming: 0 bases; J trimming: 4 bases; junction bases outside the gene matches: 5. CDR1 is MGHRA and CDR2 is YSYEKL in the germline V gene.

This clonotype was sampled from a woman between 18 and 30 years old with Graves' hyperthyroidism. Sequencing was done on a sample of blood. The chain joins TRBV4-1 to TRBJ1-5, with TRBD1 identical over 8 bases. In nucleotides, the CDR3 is TGCGCCAGCAGCCAAGAGACAGGGGACCTAAATCAGCCCCAGCATTTT. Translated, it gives CASSQETGDLNQPQHF.